The subject of this entry is one T cell receptor beta chain. This sample was included in a study of blood T cell repertoires in COVID-19. The wider study: Both acute and convalescent COVID-19 samples were obtained from the United States, Italy and Spain. T cells, B-cell-depleted T cells, or PBMCs provided the cDNA or gDNA that served as material.

The germline V gene has CDR1 SQVTM and CDR2 ANQGSEA. The CDR3 covers 14 residues. Losses at the gene ends were 4 bases for V and 1 base for J; bases not matched to a gene: 4. Authors' data handling: Cell counts per sample came from amplifying reference gene primers. Measured with immunoSEQ multiplex PCR; TCRdb has only the in-frame clones, and not every one. For V, J and clone size, that table is used; D and trimming come from the DNA. The sample carries 220,000 or so clones, approximately 81% recorded once. The specimen sequenced was peripheral blood. The chain combines TRBV29-1 with TRBJ2-1; 7 bases are shared with TRBD2. The clonotype originates from a man aged 25-40 years with active or convalescent COVID-19. CDR3 sequence: CSVVAGVSYNEQFF. The CDR3 DNA follows: TGCAGCGTTGTGGCGGGAGTATCCTACAATGAGCAGTTCTTC.